Below, one T cell receptor (beta chain) is given with its context. Its antigen is not identified. With a J-beta primer mix and a sample-barcoded 5' primer, a second PCR ran about 6 to 11 cycles. The template-switch adaptor, which had 12 random nucleotides, put a tag on each cDNA molecule. CDR3-containing paired-end reads numbering at least 2.5 million came from each sample. TCRdb independently ran MiXCR on the 5' RACE reads; one entry per CDR3 protein. The table lists nearly 1 million distinct CDR3 sequences, 51% of them singletons. The data originate from a study of blood T cells in healthy people across ages. General study results and limits: As age increased, TCR beta diversity per million T cells fell in a roughly linear fashion.

CDR1 DFQATT and CDR2 SNEGSKA come from the germline V gene (reference sequence). This CDR3 region has 18 residues. The ends lost 3 bases at V and 6 bases at J; junction bases unmatched: 15. Specimen: blood. The chain joins TRBV20-1 to TRBJ1-5, with 12 positions matching TRBD1. The source is a woman in her fifties or sixties in good health. The CDR3 sequence is CSARGPRPGQGASQPQHF. The CDR3 DNA reads as TGCAGTGCTAGGGGGCCTCGACCGGGACAGGGGGCTAGTCAGCCCCAGCATTTT.